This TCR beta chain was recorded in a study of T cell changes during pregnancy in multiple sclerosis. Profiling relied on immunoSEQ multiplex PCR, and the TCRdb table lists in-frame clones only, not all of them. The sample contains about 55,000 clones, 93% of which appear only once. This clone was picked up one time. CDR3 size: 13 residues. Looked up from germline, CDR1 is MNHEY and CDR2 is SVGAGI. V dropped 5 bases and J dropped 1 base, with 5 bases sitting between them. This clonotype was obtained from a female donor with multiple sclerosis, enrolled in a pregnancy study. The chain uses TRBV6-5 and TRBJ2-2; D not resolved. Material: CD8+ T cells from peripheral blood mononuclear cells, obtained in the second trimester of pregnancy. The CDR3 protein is CASSQENTGELFF. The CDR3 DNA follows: TGTGCCAGCAGTCAGGAGAACACCGGGGAGCTGTTTTTT.